The rows below give T cell receptor beta chains drawn from one sample of a study of blood T cell repertoires in COVID-19. Clones were sequenced by immunoSEQ multiplex PCR, and TCRdb holds only the in-frame ones, with some missing. The data hold 150,000 to 180,000 clones, with 70% to 85% observed a single time. The sample was peripheral blood. These receptor sequences come from a woman aged 45-65 years with acute or convalescent COVID-19. Each CDR3 is given without its conserved first and last residue.

v_call cdr3_aa
TRBV6-2/TRBV6-3 ASSYSPTRREQY
TRBV10-1 ASFPLPTGVESYNSPLH
TRBV11-2 ASSLDFSADTQY
TRBV6-6 ASSRLNIAGGVVTGELF
TRBV12-3/TRBV12-4 ASSPRTGMTF
TRBV7-2 ASSWDRRLNTEAF
TRBV12-3/TRBV12-4 ASKRGGSYEQY
TRBV6-5 ASTDGAGEQY
TRBV2 ASSVGLAGYNEQF
TRBV6-4 ASSRTGIVYEQY
TRBV11-2 ASSLDRQKSSYEQY
TRBV6-2/TRBV6-3 ASSGRLLSRTDTQY
TRBV3-1/TRBV3-2 ASSRKGSGNEQF
TRBV6-5 ASGQGGQPQH
TRBV15 ATSRDQGYEQY
TRBV4-3 ASSQNFGHPRTDTQY
TRBV27 ASSFLGAGYGYT
TRBV7-2 ASSLSAGGISQPQH
TRBV19 ASSDFGGGRGSPLH
TRBV7-6 ASSLTTGTVLNTEAF
TRBV29-1 SVVEGTNEKLF
TRBV10-3 AISESGQPYGYT
TRBV4-1 ASSSQGEGGNQPQH
TRBV24-1 ATSDPSSGTGRNEKLF
TRBV7-3 ASSRTSGRLGANVLT
TRBV25-1 ASSEYLDSSGNTIY
TRBV2 ASIASGGASYNEQF
TRBV27 ASSANRAPGELF
TRBV11-2 ASSLELAGGIDTQY